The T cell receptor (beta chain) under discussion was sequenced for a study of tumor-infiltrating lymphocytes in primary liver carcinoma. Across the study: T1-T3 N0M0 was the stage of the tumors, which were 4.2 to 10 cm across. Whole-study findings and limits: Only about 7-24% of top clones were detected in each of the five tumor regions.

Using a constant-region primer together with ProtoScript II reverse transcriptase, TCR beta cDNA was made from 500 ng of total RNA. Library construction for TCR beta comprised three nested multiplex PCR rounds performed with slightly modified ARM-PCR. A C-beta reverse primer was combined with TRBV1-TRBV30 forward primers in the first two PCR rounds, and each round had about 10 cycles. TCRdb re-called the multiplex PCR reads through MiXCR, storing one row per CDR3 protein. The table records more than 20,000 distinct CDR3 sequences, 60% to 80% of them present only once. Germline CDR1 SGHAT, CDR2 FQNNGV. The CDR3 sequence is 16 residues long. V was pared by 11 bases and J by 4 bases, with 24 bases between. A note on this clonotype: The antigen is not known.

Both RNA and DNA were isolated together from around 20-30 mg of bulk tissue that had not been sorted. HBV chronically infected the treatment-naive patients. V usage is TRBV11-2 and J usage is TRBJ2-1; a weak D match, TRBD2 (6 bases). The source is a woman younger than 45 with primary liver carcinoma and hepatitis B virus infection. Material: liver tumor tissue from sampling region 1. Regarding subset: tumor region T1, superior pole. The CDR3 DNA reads TGTGCCGGCAACACCTCTCTAGTGGGAGGATACAATGAGCAGTTCTTC. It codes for CAGNTSLVGGYNEQFF.